The T cell receptor (beta chain) described here comes from a study of technical replicates of blood from a handful of donors. Libraries were prepared by immunoSEQ multiplex PCR; TCRdb keeps only in-frame clonotypes and omits some of them. This table has roughly 71,000 clones, approximately 96% appearing once. The germline gives CDR1 SGHTA, CDR2 FQGNSA. This CDR3 spans 14 amino acids. The V end lost 5 bases, the J end lost 4 bases, and 12 bases lay between the germline ends. The chain is built from TRBV7-2 and TRBJ1-5; D perhaps matches TRBD1 (5 bases). The receptor comes from a human donor in good health. The sample was T cells isolated from PBMCs. The CDR3 DNA reads as TGTGCCAGCAGCGGGTCGGGGGGGAATCAGCCCCAGCATTTT. Its translation is CASSGSGGNQPQHF. Looking up the rest from reference TRBV7-2 and TRBJ1-5 gives the full variable domain: GAGVSQSPSNKVTEKGKDVELRCDPISGHTALYWYRQSLGQGLEFLIYFQGNSAPDKSGLPSDRFSAERTGGSVSTLTIQRTQQEDSAVYLCASSGSGGNQPQHFGDGTRLSIL.